Sequencing of this TCR beta chain was carried out in a study of CD4 T cells in relation to SARS-CoV-2 and coronaviruses. Study as a whole: Convalescent donors were aged about 20 to 80, with median approximately 39 years. Crossreactive spike epitopes shared across donors were mapped to their HLA restriction.

Germline V gene sequence: CDR1 SGHDT, CDR2 YYEEEE. The V and J ends lost 4 bases and 1 base, in that order; junction bases with no gene match: 11. The CDR3 sequence is 18 residues long. This table comes from immunoSEQ multiplex PCR, and its TCRdb copy is limited to in-frame clones, with some not included. The sample has about 60,000 clones, 92% seen once. The sequencing sample was made of naive CD4+ T cells from PBMCs. Subset specified: naive CD4+ T cells isolated by negative enrichment. The J gene is TRBJ2-1, the V gene TRBV5-6, with 10 nucleotides matching TRBD2. The sequence was collected from an adult with COVID-19. The CDR3 DNA reads as TGTGCCAGCAGCCCCCTTTTAAGCGGGAGGGCATCCTACAATGAGCAGTTCTTC. The encoded protein is CASSPLLSGRASYNEQFF.